A single TCR beta chain is shown here with its context. These data come from a study of blood T cell repertoires in COVID-19. About the research overall: From T cells, B-cell-depleted T cells, or PBMCs came the material, which was cDNA or gDNA.

Assay used: immunoSEQ multiplex PCR; TCRdb lists only in-frame clones, some missing. The data show fewer than 20,000 clones, about nine tenths seen once. This sequence originates from a human donor in a cohort sampled during active COVID-19. Sequences were obtained from peripheral blood.

The CDR3 sequence: CASSLVWTGDTDTQYF. The CDR3, as DNA: TGTGCCAGCAGCTTAGTGTGGACAGGGGACACAGATACGCAGTATTTT. V is TRBV7-2 and J is TRBJ2-3; 9 bases are shared with TRBD1. The CDR3 extends over 16 amino acids. CDR1 and CDR2 from the germline V gene are SGHTA and FQGNSA. Trimming removed 1 base from V and 2 bases from J; junction bases left unmatched: 4.